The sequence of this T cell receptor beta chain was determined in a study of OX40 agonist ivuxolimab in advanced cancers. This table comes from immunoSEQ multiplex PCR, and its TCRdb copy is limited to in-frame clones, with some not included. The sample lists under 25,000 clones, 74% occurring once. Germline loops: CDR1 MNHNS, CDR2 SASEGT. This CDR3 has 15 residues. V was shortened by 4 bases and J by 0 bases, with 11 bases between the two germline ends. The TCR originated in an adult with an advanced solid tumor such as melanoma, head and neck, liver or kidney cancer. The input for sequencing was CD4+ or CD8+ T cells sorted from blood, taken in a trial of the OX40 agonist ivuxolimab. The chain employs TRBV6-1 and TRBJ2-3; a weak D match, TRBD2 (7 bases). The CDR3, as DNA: TGTGCCAGCAGTGGGGCGGGGGCCAGCACAGATACGCAGTATTTT. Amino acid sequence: CASSGAGASTDTQYF.